This section outlines one T cell receptor (beta chain) sequence together with its context. Its cognate antigen is unknown. The entry originates in a study of identical twins. Each CDR3 protein gets one entry after TCRdb re-called the 5' RACE reads with MiXCR. The profile shows 200,000 to 250,000 distinct CDR3 sequences, roughly 13% of them singletons. CDR1 is MNHNS, CDR2 SASEGT, per germline. V lost 6 bases and J lost 2, with 10 bases in between. The CDR3 is 13 amino acids. General study points: Abundant cord blood beta clonotypes carried fewer insertions; memory repertoires showed none. Analyses of zero insertions could, in part, be confounded by invariant MAIT and iNKT cells.

Another study also made use of these data, one on yellow fever vaccine responses in identical twins.

This clonotype was sampled from a young woman in good health. Sequencing input: memory (CD45RO+) T cells sorted from blood. The chain is built from TRBV6-1 and TRBJ1-2; D is undetermined. This CDR3 is CASSPNGNYGYTF. Here the CDR3 DNA reads TGTGCCAGCAGCCCTAACGGAAACTATGGCTACACCTTC.